This T cell receptor (beta chain) was observed in a study of glioma-infiltrating T cells (dated by TCRdb to the mid-2010s). About the study as a whole: The low-grade gliomas were WHO grade II oligodendrogliomas or astrocytomas, while the glioblastomas were WHO grade IV tumors sampled at initial diagnosis rather than at recurrent diagnosis. Glioma tissue, non-neoplastic brain tissue and matched peripheral blood mononuclear cells were used as sources from which TCR alpha- and beta-chain repertoires were sequenced. For blood libraries, the target was roughly 4- to 10-fold sequencing coverage of some 1 million peripheral T cells. Three low-grade glioma patients, seven to nine primary glioblastoma patients, and three non-glioma patients who contributed non-neoplastic brain tissue made up the paired cohort. Glioma patients received dexamethasone for six or fewer days before surgery. To gauge divergence between tissue and blood T-cell populations, every tissue-infiltrating repertoire was compared against the peripheral blood repertoire from the same patient.

This clonotype was seen at least ten times. Its antigen is not yet known. No per-base quality is available; no much larger clone lies one base away. What the study reported, not specific to this receptor: Very few CDR3 sequences were found to be shared between tissue and blood, and this scarcity was attributed to high CDR3 diversity and limited sampling. VJ-independent divergence between tissue and blood was found to be below expectation in non-neoplastic patients but above expectation in all gliomas, particularly low-grade gliomas. Patients with low tissue-blood divergence were marked by a signature set of shared blood CDR3 motifs, and that set was depleted in highly divergent patients. Group comparisons rested on small numbers: three non-neoplastic, three low-grade glioma and several glioblastoma patients.

Counted from cysteine to phenylalanine, this CDR3 has 13 amino acids. Only the CDR3 DNA stays, 39 bases, in frame from base 1. At the junction V is shortened by 5 bases and J by 4 bases, with 14 bases in between. According to the germline V gene (reference sequence), CDR1 reads DFQATT and CDR2 reads SNEGSKA. Surgical brain or tumor specimens were cryofrozen in liquid nitrogen immediately after resection, and peripheral blood cells were collected concurrently. The iRepertoire nested amplicon-rescue multiplex PCR (arm-PCR) platform was used to amplify TCR alpha and beta CDR3 regions from RNA. For one-step reverse transcription and amplification, roughly 90-450 ng of tissue mRNA or PBMC total RNA was used as input. After bead purification, a secondary multiplex PCR added Illumina adapters, and libraries were gel-purified between 200 and 400 bp. Internal 6-nucleotide barcodes were carried by the libraries and were used for demultiplexing. Sequencing of the libraries was done on an Illumina MiSeq using 2x220 or 2x250 nucleotide paired-end reads. Per the original workflow: Paired reads were merged with FLASH 1.2.11 and aligned to the GRCh37 human genome with BWA-MEM before extracting TRA and TRB reads. An IMGT-derived reference of cassette sequences and CDR3 motifs, with pseudogenes included, was used for V and J assignment. Three-frame translation of reads was performed, and productive CDR3s were defined as those with a C...FGXG motif and no stop codons. A clonotype was defined as a unique combination of a V-J cassette pair and a CDR3 amino acid sequence. Reads were filtered by Hamming distance, with the threshold set by the sequence error rate of each sample in mapped regions. TCRdb reprocessing: public reads trimmed at Q25 with fastp, clones called with MiXCR, in-frame beta chains kept. CDR3 protein duplicates are merged, each entry listing the most common genes and DNA. TCRdb, rather than the study authors, made the V and J calls. Here the sample has more than 300,000 distinct CDR3 sequences; about two fifths occur a single time. The top ten hold 12% of the sample.

The source material was glioma tissue, nonneoplastic brain tissue, or PBMCs (not recorded which). The rearranged chain carries TRBV20-1 and TRBJ1-2; a weak D assignment points to TRBD1 (5 bases agree). The TCR originated in a human donor with low-grade glioma or glioblastoma, undergoing nonglioma brain surgery, or in good health (not recorded which). The DNA is as follows: TGCAGTGCTGAAGGCGACAGCTCCTATGGCTACACCTTC. This translates into CSAEGDSSYGYTF.